Following are 27 T cell receptor beta chains from one sample sequenced in a study of blood T cell repertoires in COVID-19. Some clones are missing from TCRdb's copy, which holds only in-frame ones; the method was immunoSEQ multiplex PCR. The sample holds about 25,000 clones, over 75% seen once. The sample comprised peripheral blood. The receptors come from a man aged 50 to 59 with active or convalescent COVID-19.

The rearrangement uses TRBV9 and TRBJ1-2; D is possibly TRBD1 (5 bases). The V gene's germline CDR1 is SGDLS and CDR2 YYNGEE. Trimming took 7 bases from V and 4 from J, leaving 17 bases between them. The CDR3 consists of 14 residues. The CDR3 coding sequence is TGTGCCAGCCGTTCGACAGAGTCGATCTATGGCTACACCTTC. Translated: CASRSTESIYGYTF.

The chain employs TRBV7-9 and TRBJ1-2; D is unclear. The V end lost 6 bases, the J end lost 2 bases, and 10 bases lay between the germline ends. Germline V gene sequence: CDR1 SEHNR, CDR2 FQNEAQ (reference sequence). This CDR3 is built from 13 residues. This chain's CDR3 is CASRQDTNYGYTF. CDR3 sequence (DNA): TGTGCCAGCAGACAAGACACAAACTATGGCTACACCTTC.

This chain links TRBV7-6 with TRBJ1-2, with a weak D call TRBD1 (6 bases). The V gene lost 0 bases and the J gene lost 4 bases, with 12 bases spanning the gap. The CDR3 length is 15 residues. Germline CDR1 SGHVS, CDR2 FNYEAQ. The CDR3 is CASSLAGGAIYGYTF. The CDR3 DNA follows: TGTGCCAGCAGCTTAGCAGGGGGGGCAATCTATGGCTACACCTTC.

V usage is TRBV15 and J usage is TRBJ1-5, with a possible D match to TRBD1 (6 bases). CDR1 LNHNV and CDR2 YYDKDF come from the germline V gene (reference sequence). The CDR3 covers 13 residues. Trimming shortened V by 7 bases and J by 7 bases, and 14 bases separated the two germline ends. In DNA, the CDR3 is TGTGCCACCACCCACAGGGCGAGACAGCCCCAGCATTTT. Translating it yields CATTHRARQPQHF.

The chain has TRBV3-1 (or the pseudogene TRBV3-2) and TRBJ1-5, with D possibly matching TRBD1 (5 bases). V gave up 1 base and J gave up 0 bases, with 16 bases separating them. This CDR3 spans 18 amino acids. The germline V gene encodes CDR1 LGHDT and CDR2 YNNKEL (reference sequence). CDR3 DNA sequence: TGTGCCAGCAGCCAAGGGACGGCGGGGGGATATAGCAATCAGCCCCAGCATTTT. Its protein is CASSQGTAGGYSNQPQHF.

The chain links TRBV4-1 to TRBJ1-5, with D possibly matching TRBD1 (6 bases). The CDR3 contains 16 residues. CDR1 and CDR2 from the germline V gene are MGHRA and YSYEKL. V was clipped by 3 bases and J by 7 bases, with 19 bases between them. CDR3 sequence reads: CASSQGTRGGLQPQHF. For the CDR3, the DNA is TGCGCCAGCAGCCAGGGGACTAGGGGGGGCCTACAGCCCCAGCATTTT.

This clone appeared once. As DNA, the CDR3 is TGTGCCAGCAGCTTAGTCCCGACTAGCGGGGCCGGGGAGCTGTTTTTT. Its protein is CASSLVPTSGAGELFF. This chain connects TRBV7-6 to TRBJ2-2, with 11 bases matching TRBD2. The CDR3 is 16 amino acids. With V trimmed by 1 base and J by 6 bases, 4 bases remained unmatched. Germline CDR1 reads SGHVS; CDR2 reads FNYEAQ.

CDR3 sequence (DNA): TGTGCCACCAGTGACCCCGGGACTAGCGTCACAGATACGCAGTATTTT. This codes for CATSDPGTSVTDTQYF. The V and J genes are TRBV24-1 and TRBJ2-3, with TRBD2 identical over 10 bases. The trim removed 4 bases at V and 2 bases at J, leaving 5 bases unmatched. Germline V gene lookup returns CDR1 KGHDR and CDR2 SFDVKD. The CDR3 covers 16 residues.

This rearrangement joins TRBV7-3 to TRBJ2-3; 8 bases are shared with TRBD1. Germline V gene sequence: CDR1 SGHTA, CDR2 FQGTGA. This CDR3 contains 19 residues. The V and J ends lost 5 bases and 3 bases, in that order; junction bases with no gene match: 19. CDR3 nucleotide sequence: TGTGCCAGCAGCCAGACACCCCGGACAGGGTCGCGTGGGACAGATACGCAGTATTTT. Translated, it gives CASSQTPRTGSRGTDTQYF.

This chain joins TRBV7-9 and TRBJ2-4, with D tentatively TRBD1 (6 bases). The CDR3 totals 16 residues. The V end lost 5 bases, the J end lost 10 bases, and 24 bases lay between the germline ends. Germline CDR1 SEHNR, CDR2 FQNEAQ (reference sequence). CDR3 in DNA: TGTGCCAGCAGCAGCCGACAGGCCCTAATTGGGGATATTCAGTACTTC. As protein: CASSSRQALIGDIQYF.

The chain joins TRBV7-3 to TRBJ2-7; the D gene is possibly TRBD2 (5 bases). The germline V and J ends were trimmed by 2 bases and 1 base, with 9 bases remaining between them. In germline, CDR1 is SGHTA, CDR2 FQGTGA. The CDR3 has 14 amino acids. CDR3 nucleotide sequence: TGTGCCAGCAGCTTACTTGGGAGTTCCTACGAGCAGTACTTC. Protein product: CASSLLGSSYEQYF.

V usage is TRBV12-3 or TRBV12-4 and J usage is TRBJ2-7, with D possibly matching TRBD1 (5 bases). The CDR3 loop spans 13 amino acids. V dropped 5 bases and J dropped 3 bases, with 11 bases sitting between them. CDR3 in amino acids: CASSKDNGYEQYF. The CDR3 DNA sequence: TGTGCCAGCAGTAAGGACAACGGCTACGAGCAGTACTTC.

This chain joins TRBV24-1 and TRBJ2-3; 10 nucleotides match TRBD1. This CDR3 contains 18 residues. Germline trimming cut 6 bases from V and 4 bases from J; bases unmatched to any gene: 15. The germline CDR1 and CDR2 sequences are KGHDR and SFDVKD. Here the CDR3 reads CATSSSIPDRGRPDTQYF. In nucleotides, the CDR3 is TGTGCCACCAGTTCCTCGATACCCGACAGGGGGCGCCCAGATACGCAGTATTTT.

V usage is TRBV4-1 and J usage is TRBJ2-1; TRBD2 aligns across 13 bases. The CDR3 runs to 18 residues. Germline V CDR1 and CDR2: MGHRA, YSYEKL. The J segment lost 2 bases and the V segment lost 1 base, leaving 5 bases of the junction unmatched. CDR3 nucleotide sequence: TGCGCCAGCAGCCAAGGTACTAGCGGGGGGGCAACCTACAATGAGCAGTTCTTC. Protein product: CASSQGTSGGATYNEQFF.

The rearrangement links TRBV10-3 to TRBJ1-3; perhaps TRBD1 as D (5 bases). Trimming removed 0 bases from V and 1 base from J, with 10 bases in between. Germline assignment: CDR1 ENHRY and CDR2 SYGVKD. This CDR3 region has 16 residues. The DNA for the CDR3 is TGTGCCATCAGTGAGTCGGGACTCCAGTCTGGAAACACCATATATTTT. Residues: CAISESGLQSGNTIYF.

The J gene is TRBJ2-1, the V gene TRBV6-5, with 14 bases matching TRBD2. CDR1 MNHEY and CDR2 SVGAGI come from the germline V gene. The CDR3 has 14 residues. V was pared by 7 bases and J by 6 bases, with 2 bases of the junction left unmatched. CDR3 region: CASIGLAGGNEQFF. The CDR3 coding sequence is TGTGCCAGCATCGGACTAGCGGGAGGCAATGAGCAGTTCTTC.

The V call is TRBV3-1 (or the pseudogene TRBV3-2), the J call TRBJ1-1; the D gene is possibly TRBD1 (6 bases). The germline V and J ends were trimmed by 5 bases and 8 bases, with 12 bases remaining between them. Per germline, CDR1 LGHDT and CDR2 YNNKEL (reference sequence). The CDR3 spans 12 residues. CDR3 coding DNA: TGTGCCAGCAGCTCAGGGGAACCAGAAGCTTTCTTT. Translated, it gives CASSSGEPEAFF.

Only one count was recorded for this clone. The V call is TRBV7-3, the J call TRBJ2-2; TRBD2 is a possible D gene (5 bases). The germline V gene has CDR1 SGHTA and CDR2 FQGTGA. Deletions cut 0 bases from V and 1 base from J, with 9 bases between. CDR3 length equals 16 residues. The CDR3 DNA is TGTGCCAGCAGCTTAACGGCGGGCTTGAACACCGGGGAGCTGTTTTTT. It yields the protein CASSLTAGLNTGELFF.

This clone was counted once. V is TRBV3-1 (or the pseudogene TRBV3-2) and J is TRBJ2-2; the match to TRBD2 covers 8 bases. The CDR3 runs to 15 residues. The germline CDR1 and CDR2 sequences are LGHDT and YNNKEL (reference sequence). With 5 bases clipped from V and 7 bases from J, the junction kept 9 bases outside the gene matches. CDR3 residues: CASSGRTSLGGELFF. DNA of the CDR3: TGTGCCAGCAGCGGCCGGACTAGCCTGGGCGGGGAGCTGTTTTTT.

This chain links TRBV28 with TRBJ1-1; D is uncertain. With 7 bases removed from V and 6 bases from J, the gap between germline ends came to 15 bases. The CDR3 is 13 amino acids. Germline loops: CDR1 MDHEN, CDR2 SYDVKM. The DNA of the CDR3 is TGTGCCAGCACCACTCACGGGTTTTCTGAAGCTTTCTTT. Translating gives CASTTHGFSEAFF.

The rearrangement joins TRBV5-1 to TRBJ2-1; maybe TRBD1 (7 bases). Germline-derived CDR1 and CDR2 are SGHRS and YFSETQ. V dropped 4 bases and J dropped 5 bases, with 16 bases sitting between them. This CDR3 spans 15 amino acids. CDR3 DNA: TGCGCCAGCAGCCCAGGGGGGTATCCGGACAATGAGCAGTTCTTC. Amino acid sequence: CASSPGGYPDNEQFF. The full variable domain, its missing parts supplied by reference TRBV5-1 and TRBJ2-1, is KAGVTQTPRYLIKTRGQQVTLSCSPISGHRSVSWYQQTPGQGLQFLFEYFSETQRNKGNFPGRFSGRQFSNSRSEMNVSTLELGDSALYLCASSPGGYPDNEQFFGPGTRLTVL.

The rearrangement joins TRBV7-8 to TRBJ2-1; D is possibly TRBD2 (6 bases). The CDR3 contains 15 residues. Germline CDR1 SGHVS, CDR2 FQNEAQ. V shed 1 base and J shed 3 bases, with 10 bases lying between them. In nucleotides, the CDR3 is TGTGCCAGCAGCTTAGGACTAGTGAGCTACAATGAGCAGTTCTTC. Protein product: CASSLGLVSYNEQFF.

This clone is medium-sized (0.01 to 0.1%) in the sample. The chain carries TRBV6-4 and TRBJ2-3; 8 nucleotides match TRBD1. CDR1 is MRHNA and CDR2 is SNTAGT in the germline V gene. After removal of 5 bases from V and 6 bases from J, the junction contained 4 bases not matched to a gene. The CDR3 covers 13 residues. CDR3 region: CASSTGGEDTQYF. CDR3 bases: TGTGCCAGCAGTACAGGGGGTGAGGATACGCAGTATTTT.

This rearrangement joins TRBV6-5 to TRBJ2-7; 9 positions match TRBD2. The CDR3 has 15 residues. Germline-derived CDR1 and CDR2 are MNHEY and SVGAGI. V trimming: 8 bases; J trimming: 0 bases; junction bases outside the gene matches: 8. The CDR3 reads CASQRGGGDSYEQYF. The DNA for the CDR3 is TGTGCCAGCCAACGGGGCGGGGGGGACTCCTACGAGCAGTACTTC.

The CDR3 DNA sequence: TGTGCCAGCAGTGACTTCGGGGGGGGTGACGAGCAGTACTTC. Amino acid sequence: CASSDFGGGDEQYF. The gene calls are TRBV6-4 and TRBJ2-7, with TRBD2 matching 8 bases. The CDR3 covers 14 residues. Germline assignment: CDR1 MRHNA and CDR2 SNTAGT. V shed 1 base and J 5 bases; nucleotides not matched to a gene: 4.

The CDR3 sequence is CASTGLAALPAEQYF. Written as DNA, the CDR3 is TGTGCCAGCACGGGACTAGCGGCGCTCCCAGCTGAGCAGTACTTC. This chain links TRBV18 with TRBJ2-7; 11 bases align to TRBD2. V shed 8 bases and J 7 bases; nucleotides not matched to a gene: 13. CDR3 length: 15 residues. The V gene's germline CDR1 is KGHSH and CDR2 LQKENI.

J is TRBJ1-2 and V is TRBV5-6; no clear D. The CDR3 has 12 residues. Trimming stripped 7 bases from V and 3 bases from J, with 10 bases between. From germline, CDR1 is SGHDT and CDR2 YYEEEE. The CDR3 region has the DNA TGTGCCAGCGCTAAGGCGGACTATGGCTACACCTTC. Encoded protein: CASAKADYGYTF.